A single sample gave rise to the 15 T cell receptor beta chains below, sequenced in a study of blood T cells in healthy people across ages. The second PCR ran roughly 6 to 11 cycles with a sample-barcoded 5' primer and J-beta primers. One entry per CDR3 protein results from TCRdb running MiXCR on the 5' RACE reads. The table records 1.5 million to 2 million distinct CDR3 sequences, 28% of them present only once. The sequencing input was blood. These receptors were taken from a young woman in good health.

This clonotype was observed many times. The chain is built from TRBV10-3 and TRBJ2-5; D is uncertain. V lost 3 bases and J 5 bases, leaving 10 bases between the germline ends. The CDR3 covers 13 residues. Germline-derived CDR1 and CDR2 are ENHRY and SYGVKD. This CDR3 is CAISDYGRETQYF. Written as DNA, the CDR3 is TGTGCCATCAGTGATTACGGTCGCGAGACCCAGTACTTC.

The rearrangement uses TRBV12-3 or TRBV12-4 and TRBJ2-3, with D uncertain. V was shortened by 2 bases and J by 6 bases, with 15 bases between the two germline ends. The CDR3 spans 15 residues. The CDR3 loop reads CASSLLLGDSDTQYF. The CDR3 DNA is TGTGCCAGCAGTTTACTCCTAGGAGATTCTGATACGCAGTATTTT.

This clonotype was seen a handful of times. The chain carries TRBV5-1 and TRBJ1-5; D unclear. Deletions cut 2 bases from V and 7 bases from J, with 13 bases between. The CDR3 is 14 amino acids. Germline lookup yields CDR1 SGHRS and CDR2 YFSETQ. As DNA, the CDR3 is TGCGCCAGCAGCTTTTATGCAGGCGGGCAGCCCCAGCATTTT. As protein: CASSFYAGGQPQHF.

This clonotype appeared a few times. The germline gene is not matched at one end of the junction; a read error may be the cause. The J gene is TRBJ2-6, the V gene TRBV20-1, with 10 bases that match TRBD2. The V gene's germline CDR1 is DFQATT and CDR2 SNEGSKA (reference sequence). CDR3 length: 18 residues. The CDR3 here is CSASQGLASSSGANVRTF. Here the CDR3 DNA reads TGCAGTGCGAGCCAGGGACTAGCGTCGAGCTCTGGGGCCAACGTCCGGACTTTC.

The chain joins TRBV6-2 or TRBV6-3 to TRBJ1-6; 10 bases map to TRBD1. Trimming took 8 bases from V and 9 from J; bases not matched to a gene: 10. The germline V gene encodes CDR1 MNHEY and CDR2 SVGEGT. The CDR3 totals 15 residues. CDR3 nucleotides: TGTGCCAGCGTGGAATCCGGGACAGGGGTTTCACCCCTCCACTTT. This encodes CASVESGTGVSPLHF.

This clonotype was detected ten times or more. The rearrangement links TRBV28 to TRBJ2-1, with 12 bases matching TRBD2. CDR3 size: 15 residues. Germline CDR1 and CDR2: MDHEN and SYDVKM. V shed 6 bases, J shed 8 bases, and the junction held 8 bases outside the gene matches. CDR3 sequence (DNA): TGTGCCAGCAGCCGACTAGCGGGGGTGAGGGATGAGCAGTTCTTC. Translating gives CASSRLAGVRDEQFF.

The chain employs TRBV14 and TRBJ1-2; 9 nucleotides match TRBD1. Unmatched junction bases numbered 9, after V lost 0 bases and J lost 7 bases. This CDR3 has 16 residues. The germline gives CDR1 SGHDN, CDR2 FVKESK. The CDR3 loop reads CASSQDLQGAMSGYTF. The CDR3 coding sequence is TGTGCCAGCAGCCAAGATCTACAGGGGGCTATGAGTGGCTACACCTTC.

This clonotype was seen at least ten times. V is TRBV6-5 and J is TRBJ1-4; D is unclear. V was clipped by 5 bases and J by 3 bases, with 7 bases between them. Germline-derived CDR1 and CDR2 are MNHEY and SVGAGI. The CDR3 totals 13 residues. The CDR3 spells CASSAAPNEKLFF. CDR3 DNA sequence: TGTGCCAGCAGTGCCGCCCCTAATGAAAAACTGTTTTTT.

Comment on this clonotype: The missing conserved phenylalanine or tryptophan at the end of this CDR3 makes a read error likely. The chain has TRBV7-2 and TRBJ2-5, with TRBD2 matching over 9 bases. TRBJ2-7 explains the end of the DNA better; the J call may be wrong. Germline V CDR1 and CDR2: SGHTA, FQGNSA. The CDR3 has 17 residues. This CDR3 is CASSLGLAGGPQSEQYC. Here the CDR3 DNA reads TGTGCCAGCAGCTTAGGTCTCGCGGGGGGGCCTCAGAGCGAGCAGTACTGC.

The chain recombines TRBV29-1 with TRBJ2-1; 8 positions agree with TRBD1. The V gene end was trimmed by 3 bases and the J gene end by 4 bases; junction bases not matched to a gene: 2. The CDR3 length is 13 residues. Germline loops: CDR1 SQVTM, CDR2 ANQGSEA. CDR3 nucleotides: TGCAGCGTTGACAGGGGGCCATACAATGAGCAGTTCTTC. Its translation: CSVDRGPYNEQFF.

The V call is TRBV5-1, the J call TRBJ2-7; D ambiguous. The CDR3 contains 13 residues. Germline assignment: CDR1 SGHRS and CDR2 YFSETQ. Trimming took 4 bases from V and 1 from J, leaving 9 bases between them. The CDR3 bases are TGCGCCAGCAGCGACGACTCATCCTACGAGCAGTACTTC. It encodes CASSDDSSYEQYF.

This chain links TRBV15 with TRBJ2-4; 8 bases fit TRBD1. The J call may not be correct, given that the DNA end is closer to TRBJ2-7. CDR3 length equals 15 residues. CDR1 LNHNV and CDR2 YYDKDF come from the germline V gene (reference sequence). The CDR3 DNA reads TGTGCCACCAGCCCACCGGGACAGGTTTCCTACGAGCAGTACTTC. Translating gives CATSPPGQVSYEQYF.

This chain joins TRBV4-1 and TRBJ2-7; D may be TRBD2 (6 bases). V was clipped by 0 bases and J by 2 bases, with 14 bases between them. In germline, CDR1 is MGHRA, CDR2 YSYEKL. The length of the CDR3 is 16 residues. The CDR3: CASSQDREAITYEQYF. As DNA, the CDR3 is TGCGCCAGCAGCCAAGATAGGGAGGCGATAACCTACGAGCAGTACTTC.

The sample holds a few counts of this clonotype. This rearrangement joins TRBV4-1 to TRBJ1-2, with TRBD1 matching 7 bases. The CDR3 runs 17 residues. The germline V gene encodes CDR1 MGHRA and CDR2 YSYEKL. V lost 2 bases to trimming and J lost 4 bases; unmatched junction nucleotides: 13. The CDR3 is CASSQPLQGQKIYGYTF. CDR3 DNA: TGCGCCAGCAGCCAACCGCTACAGGGACAGAAGATCTATGGCTACACCTTC.

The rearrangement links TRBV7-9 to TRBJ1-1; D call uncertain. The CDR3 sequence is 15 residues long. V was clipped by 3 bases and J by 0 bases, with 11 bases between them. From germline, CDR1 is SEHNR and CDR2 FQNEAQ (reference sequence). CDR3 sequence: CASSFPLVLNTEAFF. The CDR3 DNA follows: TGTGCCAGCAGCTTTCCTCTCGTTCTGAACACTGAAGCTTTCTTT.